The 28 T cell receptor beta chains in this list originate from one sample, sequenced in a study of vaccination and CD4 T cells after COVID-19. Treatment denoted: roughly 10-day PBMC culture with coronavirus spike peptide pools or control peptides (ViraFEST assay). CD4+ T cells of the unexposed donor were collected before the COVID-19 pandemic (2011-2018). At the Johns Hopkins FTIC core, DNA taken from cultured CD4+ T cells was sequenced by way of the Oncomine TCR Beta short-read assay. CD4+ T cells were cultured, and genomic DNA was extracted from them. Each CDR3 protein gets one entry after TCRdb re-called the PCR reads with MiXCR. Among approximately 11,000 distinct CDR3 sequences listed, about 30% were seen once. Their antigens are not known. The source material was CD4+ T cells from blood, cultured in vitro. Every receptor here comes from a human donor in good health.

This sequence joins TRBV5-4 and TRBJ2-7, with D unclear. Germline CDR1 and CDR2: SGHNT and YYREEE (reference sequence). The V and J ends lost 0 bases and 7 bases respectively, with 11 bases between them. There are 13 residues in the CDR3. CDR3 loop: CASSLVARREQYF. The CDR3 DNA reads as TGTGCCAGCAGCTTGGTTGCTAGGCGGGAGCAGTACTTC.

The chain combines TRBV6-1 with TRBJ2-3, with D possibly called TRBD1 or TRBD2 (5 bases each). The CDR3 consists of 15 residues. The V end was cut by 5 bases, the J end by 4 bases, with 16 bases between. Per the germline V gene, CDR1 is MNHNS and CDR2 is SASEGT. CDR3 region: CASSRTGTQPDTQYF. The CDR3 coding sequence is TGTGCCAGCAGTCGAACCGGGACCCAGCCAGATACGCAGTATTTT.

V and J are TRBV28 and TRBJ2-1; 7 nucleotides agree with TRBD1. This CDR3 comprises 12 residues. CDR1 is MDHEN, CDR2 SYDVKM, per germline. Trimming at V came to 11 bases and at J to 10 bases, leaving 11 bases not matched to a gene. CDR3 nucleotides: TGTGCCGCCGTCCAGGGGGAAAGGGAGCAGTTCTTC. This encodes CAAVQGEREQFF.

The chain links TRBV2 to TRBJ2-3; D not resolved. The germline V gene has CDR1 SNHLY and CDR2 FYNNEI. The CDR3 runs to 16 residues. Between the trimmed V and J ends, which lost 6 bases and 1 base, there was a span of 17 bases. CDR3 amino acids: CASSRSGWEGTDTQYF. The CDR3 DNA reads as TGTGCCAGCAGCAGATCTGGATGGGAAGGCACAGATACGCAGTATTTT.

The chain joins TRBV4-1 to TRBJ1-1; D may be TRBD1 (5 bases). The CDR3 has 15 amino acids. Germline lookup yields CDR1 MGHRA and CDR2 YSYEKL. V was trimmed by 2 bases and J by 2 bases, leaving 12 bases between them. This CDR3 is CASSQQTVINTEAFF. The DNA for the CDR3 is TGCGCCAGCAGCCAACAGACAGTTATTAACACTGAAGCTTTCTTT.

There are a few counts of this clonotype. The CDR3 coding sequence is TGTGCCAGCAGTTCCTTTGGGACAGGGAGAGATACGCAGTATTTT. As protein: CASSSFGTGRDTQYF. J is TRBJ2-3 and V is TRBV7-2; 9 bases line up with TRBD1. CDR1 and CDR2 (germline): SGHTA, FQGNSA. The CDR3 contains 15 residues. Losses at the gene ends were 6 bases for V and 5 bases for J; bases not matched to a gene: 9.

This clonotype turned up a few times. The rearrangement joins TRBV28 to TRBJ1-3; D is unresolved. The CDR3 consists of 15 residues. Trimming removed 2 bases from V and 2 bases from J, with 10 bases in between. Germline-derived CDR1 and CDR2 are MDHEN and SYDVKM. The CDR3 DNA reads as TGTGCCAGCAGTTTAGCCCAACTGACTGGAAACACCATATATTTT. Translated, it gives CASSLAQLTGNTIYF.

In this sample, this clonotype turned up a few times. The J gene is TRBJ1-1, the V gene TRBV7-2; TRBD1 matches at 7 bases. This CDR3 comprises 15 residues. The germline V gene has CDR1 SGHTA and CDR2 FQGNSA. Trimming removed 5 bases from V and 5 bases from J; junction bases left unmatched: 11. Here the CDR3 reads CASSRTDRLGTEAFF. The CDR3, as DNA: TGTGCCAGCAGCCGAACGGACAGGTTGGGGACTGAAGCTTTCTTT.

Note on this clonotype: One junction end does not reproduce the germline sequence, and a read error may be involved. The J gene is TRBJ1-1, the V gene TRBV19; 12 positions agree with TRBD1. The CDR3 is 15 amino acids. Germline V gives CDR1 LNHDA, CDR2 SQIVND (reference sequence). CDR3 in DNA: TGTGTCAGTAAATTAGGGACAGGGGGCCGCACTGAAGCTTTCTTT. Its translation: CVSKLGTGGRTEAFF.

The V gene is TRBV27, the J gene TRBJ1-1; D might be TRBD1 (5 bases). Germline V gives CDR1 MNHEY, CDR2 SMNVEV (reference sequence). The CDR3 runs to 13 residues. The ends were cut back, 5 bases at V and 5 bases at J, with 12 bases in the middle. CDR3 in amino acids: CASSLRARTEAFF. CDR3 bases: TGTGCCAGCAGTCTCAGGGCGAGGACTGAAGCTTTCTTT.

The chain couples TRBV28 to TRBJ2-7, with no clear D. This CDR3 spans 15 amino acids. Trimming cost V 1 base and J 3 bases, with 13 bases left between them. Germline assignment: CDR1 MDHEN and CDR2 SYDVKM. DNA for the CDR3: TGTGCCAGCAGTTTATTAAGTAAATCGTTCTACGAGCAGTACTTC. As protein: CASSLLSKSFYEQYF.

J is TRBJ2-7 and V is TRBV5-4; D assignment may be TRBD1 or TRBD2 (5 bases each). Between the trimmed V and J ends, which lost 5 bases and 0 bases, there was a span of 9 bases. Germline V gene data show CDR1 as SGHNT and CDR2 as YYREEE (reference sequence). The CDR3 consists of 13 residues. The CDR3, as DNA: TGTGCCAGCAGAGAGGGGACCTCCTACGAGCAGTACTTC. Translated, it gives CASREGTSYEQYF.

This clonotype came up a few times. The chain recombines TRBV29-1 with TRBJ1-3; D gene ambiguous. This CDR3 is 11 amino acids long. Germline CDR1 SQVTM, CDR2 ANQGSEA. Trimming removed 6 bases from V and 3 bases from J, with 6 bases in between. CDR3 bases: TGCAGCGTACTGATTGGAAACACCATATATTTT. As protein: CSVLIGNTIYF.

This clonotype was picked up a small number of times. CDR3 sequence: CASSSDRTGSRGEQYF. The CDR3 bases are TGTGCCAGCAGCTCCGACCGGACAGGTAGCCGGGGCGAGCAGTACTTC. This rearrangement joins TRBV9 to TRBJ2-7, with 7 bases fitting TRBD1. CDR3 length equals 16 residues. The ends lost 4 bases at V and 6 bases at J; junction bases unmatched: 16. In germline, CDR1 is SGDLS, CDR2 YYNGEE.

As concerns this clonotype: A much larger clone differs from this one at a single base, so this may be a read error. The chain joins TRBV20-1 to TRBJ1-2; a weak D match, TRBD1 (5 bases). CDR1 and CDR2 (germline): DFQATT, SNEGSKA (reference sequence). Trimming took off 7 bases at V and 5 bases at J, with 11 bases between the two ends. There are 11 residues in the CDR3. In DNA, the CDR3 is TGCAGTGTCAGGGTGGGGTATGGCTACACCTTC. It translates to CSVRVGYGYTF.

This clonotype showed up just a few times. The chain couples TRBV11-1 to TRBJ1-1; no reliable D call. The V end was cut by 2 bases, the J end by 5 bases, with 6 bases between. CDR3 length: 12 amino acids. Per the germline V gene, CDR1 is SGHAT and CDR2 is FQDESV (reference sequence). The CDR3 protein is CASSLSGTEAFF. The CDR3 nucleotides are TGTGCCAGCAGCTTAAGTGGAACTGAAGCTTTCTTT.

V and J are TRBV10-2 and TRBJ2-2; TRBD1 matches at 7 bases. Germline V gene sequence: CDR1 WSHSY, CDR2 SAAADI. This CDR3 spans 15 amino acids. Losses at the gene ends were 6 bases for V and 4 bases for J; bases not matched to a gene: 8. The CDR3 is CASSLTGMGTGELFF. The CDR3 DNA is TGCGCCAGCAGCCTGACAGGGATGGGCACCGGGGAGCTGTTTTTT.

In this sample, this clonotype is medium-sized. The chain employs TRBV10-3 and TRBJ2-7; no reliable D call. In germline, CDR1 is ENHRY, CDR2 SYGVKD. There are 12 residues in the CDR3. Trimming cost V 3 bases and J 1 base, with 4 bases left between them. The CDR3: CAISDGSYEQYF. The CDR3 DNA is TGTGCCATCAGTGACGGTTCCTACGAGCAGTACTTC.

The genes are TRBV20-1 and TRBJ2-1; tentatively, D is TRBD1 (5 bases). The CDR3 is 17 residues long. Trimming removed 0 bases at V and 3 bases at J, with 18 bases between. Germline CDR1 DFQATT, CDR2 SNEGSKA (reference sequence). For the CDR3, the DNA is TGCAGTGCTAGAGATCTTTTCGAAGCAGGGCACTACAATGAGCAGTTCTTC. The encoded protein is CSARDLFEAGHYNEQFF.

This clonotype has only a few counts. The CDR3 sequence is CASSLARQMNTEAFF. CDR3 bases: TGTGCCAGCAGCTTAGCGAGGCAAATGAACACTGAAGCTTTCTTT. This rearrangement joins TRBV7-9 to TRBJ1-1; D is ambiguous. V was clipped by 0 bases and J by 0 bases, with 8 bases between them. CDR1 is SEHNR and CDR2 is FQNEAQ in the germline V gene (reference sequence). This CDR3 spans 15 amino acids.

This clonotype was seen a few times. V usage is TRBV20-1 and J usage is TRBJ1-2, with 7 bases identical to TRBD1. The ends lost 5 bases at V and 4 bases at J; junction bases unmatched: 10. In germline, CDR1 is DFQATT, CDR2 SNEGSKA (reference sequence). This CDR3 has 14 residues. This CDR3 reads CSAEGRQGFYGYTF. For the CDR3, the DNA is TGCAGTGCTGAGGGGAGACAGGGATTCTATGGCTACACCTTC.

The J gene is TRBJ2-1, the V gene TRBV6-2 or TRBV6-3, with 14 positions matching TRBD2. The CDR3 runs 18 residues. Germline V gene data show CDR1 as MNHEY and CDR2 as SVGEGT. V dropped 7 bases and J dropped 3; count of bases not matched to a gene: 11. Here the CDR3 DNA reads TGTGCCAGCACCCCGGGACTAGCGGGAGTGGGAGTCTACAATGAGCAGTTCTTC. Translating gives CASTPGLAGVGVYNEQFF.

This clonotype came up a few times. The genes are TRBV28 and TRBJ1-2, with D perhaps matching TRBD1 (5 bases). From germline, CDR1 is MDHEN and CDR2 SYDVKM. This CDR3 contains 11 residues. The ends were cut back, 10 bases at V and 8 bases at J, with 14 bases in the middle. The CDR3 DNA reads TGTGCCACCTGGTGGGGGGACGGCTACACCTTC. Translating it yields CATWWGDGYTF.

The chain recombines TRBV4-3 with TRBJ2-5; 9 bases line up with TRBD1. The CDR3 covers 15 residues. CDR1 and CDR2 (germline): LGHNA, YSLEER. The ends lost 0 bases at V and 5 bases at J; junction bases unmatched: 4. The CDR3 is CASSQDTGGGETQYF. DNA for the CDR3: TGCGCCAGCAGCCAAGATACAGGGGGCGGCGAGACCCAGTACTTC.

Note on this clonotype: An end of the junction does not agree with germline; a read error may underlie this. The V and J genes are TRBV6-1 and TRBJ2-7; D perhaps matches TRBD1 (6 bases). This CDR3 is built from 15 residues. Germline CDR1 and CDR2: MNHNS and SASEGT. CDR3 bases: TGTGCCAGCAGTGAATTGGCAGGGGAAACCTACGTGCAGTACTTC. Translation: CASSELAGETYVQYF.

This clonotype was seen a handful of times. The CDR3 DNA reads TGCAGCGTTGAGACAGGGGCAGAGCAGTACTTC. This gives the protein CSVETGAEQYF. The genes are TRBV29-1 and TRBJ2-7; 8 bases are shared with TRBD1. Trimming removed 3 bases from V and 7 bases from J; junction bases left unmatched: 2. The CDR3 contains 11 residues. Germline V lookup: CDR1 SQVTM, CDR2 ANQGSEA.

The chain has TRBV19 and TRBJ2-2; 8 bases are a match to TRBD1. J gave up 5 bases and V 5 bases, and 4 bases lay outside the gene matches. The CDR3 contains 14 residues. Germline CDR1 is LNHDA and CDR2 is SQIVND (reference sequence). CDR3 DNA sequence: TGTGCCAGTAGTTTACAGGGGGGAACCGGGGAGCTGTTTTTT. Its protein product is CASSLQGGTGELFF. The full variable domain, completed using reference TRBV19 and TRBJ2-2, is DGGITQSPKYLFRKEGQNVTLSCEQNLNHDAMYWYRQDPGQGLRLIYYSQIVNDFQKGDIAEGYSVSREKKESFPLTVTSAQKNPTAFYLCASSLQGGTGELFFGEGSRLTVL.

In this sample, this clonotype turned up a few times. V gene TRBV7-8 combines with J gene TRBJ2-1; D not certain. Per germline, CDR1 SGHVS and CDR2 FQNEAQ. Trimming cost V 4 bases and J 7 bases, with 14 bases left between them. The CDR3 is 14 residues long. The CDR3 coding sequence is TGTGCCAGCAGCTCGACTCTCCCGCCAAATGAGCAGTTCTTC. This encodes CASSSTLPPNEQFF.